The 4 T cell receptor beta chains below were found in one sample sequenced in a study of blood T cell repertoires in COVID-19 (TCRdb year 2020). Library preparation employed the immunoSEQ multiplex PCR assay. The clones in this table, taken by TCRdb from immuneACCESS, are in-frame only. Not every clone is retained; where verified, under half of the shortfall comes from an unresolved V gene, and the cause of the rest is unknown. The sample table contains fewer than 200,000 clones; only one count was recorded for 87% of them. Of the sample, around 2.6% is held by the ten largest clones. The specimen was peripheral blood. The receptors come from a man aged 35-49 years with active or convalescent COVID-19.

V and J are TRBV7-2 and TRBJ1-5, with 8 bases identical to TRBD1. The CDR3 is made up of 14 amino acids. V shed 1 base, J shed 7 bases, and the junction held 3 bases outside the gene matches. CDR1 is SGHTA and CDR2 is FQGNSA in the germline V gene. In DNA form, the CDR3 reads TGTGCCAGCAGCTTAGATAGGACAGGGCAGCCCCAGCATTTT. Its protein product is CASSLDRTGQPQHF. The full variable domain, its missing parts supplied by reference TRBV7-2 and TRBJ1-5, is GAGVSQSPSNKVTEKGKDVELRCDPISGHTALYWYRQSLGQGLEFLIYFQGNSAPDKSGLPSDRFSAERTGGSVSTLTIQRTQQEDSAVYLCASSLDRTGQPQHFGDGTRLSIL.

The chain employs TRBV19 and TRBJ2-3, with 10 bases fitting TRBD1. V trimming: 5 bases; J trimming: 0 bases; junction bases outside the gene matches: 8. Germline CDR1 and CDR2: LNHDA and SQIVND (reference sequence). The CDR3 sequence is 17 residues long. In nucleotides, the CDR3 is TGTGCCAGTAGTCCCCGGCCGGGACAGGGGAGCACAGATACGCAGTATTTT. Its translation is CASSPRPGQGSTDTQYF.

The chain links TRBV27 to TRBJ2-4; 9 nucleotides match TRBD1. Trimming removed 5 bases from V and 1 base from J; junction bases left unmatched: 6. Germline V CDR1 and CDR2: MNHEY, SMNVEV (reference sequence). The CDR3 has 16 residues. The CDR3 nucleotides read TGTGCCAGCAGTCCCCACAGGGGGCCCGCCAAAAACATTCAGTACTTC. This translates into CASSPHRGPAKNIQYF.

The genes are TRBV9 and TRBJ1-1; TRBD1 aligns across 8 bases. The CDR3 has 18 residues. Per germline, CDR1 SGDLS and CDR2 YYNGEE. The V segment lost 4 bases and the J segment 5 bases; nucleotides outside the gene matches: 19. CDR3 loop: CASSPAGSGTGGWTEAFF. For the CDR3, the DNA is TGTGCCAGCAGCCCCGCGGGAAGTGGGACAGGTGGGTGGACTGAAGCTTTCTTT.